This section outlines one T cell receptor beta chain sequence together with its context. Assay used: immunoSEQ multiplex PCR; TCRdb lists only in-frame clones, some missing. Of approximately 240,000 clones in the sample, approximately 86% were seen once. This sample is drawn from a study of blood T cell repertoires in COVID-19. Study context: Italy, Spain and the United States were the sources of the convalescent and acute COVID-19 samples.

This CDR3 comprises 12 residues. J gave up 4 bases and V 5 bases, and 0 bases lay outside the gene matches. Germline values: CDR1 SNHLY, CDR2 FYNNEI. Sequencing was performed on peripheral blood. The J gene is TRBJ2-3, the V gene TRBV2, with 7 bases that match TRBD1. This clonotype was sampled from an older woman with active or convalescent COVID-19. As DNA, the CDR3 is TGTGCCAGCAGTAGGGGGCCAGATACGCAGTATTTT. It codes for CASSRGPDTQYF.